This record covers a single T cell receptor (beta chain). The data were obtained in a study of OX40 agonist ivuxolimab in advanced cancers. V shed 6 bases and J 3 bases; nucleotides not matched to a gene: 13. The CDR3 has 16 residues. The germline gives CDR1 MRHNA, CDR2 SNTAGT. Measured with immunoSEQ multiplex PCR; TCRdb has only the in-frame clones, and not every one. The data contain tens of thousands of clones, roughly 87% of them seen just once; the ten biggest clones take up less than 0.75%. The sequence derives from an adult with an advanced solid tumor such as melanoma, head and neck, liver or kidney cancer. The genes are TRBV6-4 and TRBJ2-7, with 8 bases matching TRBD2. The starting material was CD4+ or CD8+ T cells sorted from blood, obtained in a trial of the OX40 agonist ivuxolimab. The CDR3 sequence: CASRRPGLAGLYEQYF. CDR3 in DNA: TGTGCCAGCAGGAGGCCAGGCCTAGCGGGTCTCTACGAGCAGTACTTC.